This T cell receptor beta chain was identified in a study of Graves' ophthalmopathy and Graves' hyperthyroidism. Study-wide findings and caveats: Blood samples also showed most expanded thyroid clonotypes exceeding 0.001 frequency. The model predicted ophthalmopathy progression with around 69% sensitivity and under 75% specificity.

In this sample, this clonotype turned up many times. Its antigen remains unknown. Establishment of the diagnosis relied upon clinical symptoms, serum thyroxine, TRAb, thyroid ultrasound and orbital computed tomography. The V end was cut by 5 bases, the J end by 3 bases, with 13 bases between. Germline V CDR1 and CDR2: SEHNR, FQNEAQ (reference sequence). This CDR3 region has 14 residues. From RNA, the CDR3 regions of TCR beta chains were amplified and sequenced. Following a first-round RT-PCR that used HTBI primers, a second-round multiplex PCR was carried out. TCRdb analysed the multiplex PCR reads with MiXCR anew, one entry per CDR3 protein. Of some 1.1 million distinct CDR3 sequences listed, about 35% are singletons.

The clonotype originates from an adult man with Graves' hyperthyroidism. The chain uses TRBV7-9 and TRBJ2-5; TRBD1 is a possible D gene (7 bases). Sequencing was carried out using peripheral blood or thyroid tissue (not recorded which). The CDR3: CASSTARGEETQYF. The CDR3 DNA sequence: TGTGCCAGCAGCACCGCCAGGGGGGAAGAGACCCAGTACTTC. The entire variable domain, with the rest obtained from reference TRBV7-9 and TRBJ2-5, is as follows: DTGVSQNPRHKITKRGQNVTFRCDPISEHNRLYWYRQTLGQGPEFLTYFQNEAQLEKSRLLSDRFSAERPKGSFSTLEIQRTEQGDSAMYLCASSTARGEETQYFGPGTRLLVL.